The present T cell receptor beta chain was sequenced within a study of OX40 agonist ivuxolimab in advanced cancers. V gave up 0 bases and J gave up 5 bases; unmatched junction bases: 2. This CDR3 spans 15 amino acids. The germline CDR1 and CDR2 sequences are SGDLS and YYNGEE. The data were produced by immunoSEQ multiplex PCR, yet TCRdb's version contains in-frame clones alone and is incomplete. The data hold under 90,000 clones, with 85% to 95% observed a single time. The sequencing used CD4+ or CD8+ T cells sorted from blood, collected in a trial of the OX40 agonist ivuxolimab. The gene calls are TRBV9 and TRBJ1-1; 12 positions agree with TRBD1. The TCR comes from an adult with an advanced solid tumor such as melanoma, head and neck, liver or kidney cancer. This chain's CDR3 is CASSVVGQGATEAFF. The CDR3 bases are TGTGCCAGCAGCGTAGTGGGACAGGGGGCTACTGAAGCTTTCTTT.